The present entry profiles one T cell receptor beta chain with its context. Per the original data handling: Reference gene primer amplification in the assay estimated nucleated cell counts. Method: immunoSEQ multiplex PCR; TCRdb's copy keeps in-frame clones and lacks some. Clonal size and the V and J genes are those of that table, whereas D and trimming came from the DNA. The sample has 45,000 to 65,000 clones; about 90% are singletons. The sample is drawn from a study of blood T cell repertoires in COVID-19. Study-wide background: Samples of COVID-19 (acute and convalescent) were obtained from the United States, Italy and Spain. The analysed material was cDNA or gDNA that came from T cells, B-cell-depleted T cells, or PBMCs.

V gave up 4 bases and J gave up 4 bases; unmatched junction bases: 3. CDR1 SGHRS and CDR2 YFSETQ come from the germline V gene. The CDR3 has 16 residues. This sequence was found in a man older than 75 with active or convalescent COVID-19. Input material: peripheral blood. The genes are TRBV5-1 and TRBJ2-1, with 15 bases that match TRBD2. CDR3 DNA sequence: TGCGCCAGCAGCCCGGGGACTAGCGGGGGGTACAATGAGCAGTTCTTC. Residues: CASSPGTSGGYNEQFF.